This record concerns one T cell receptor beta chain sequence. Its cognate antigen is unknown. A much larger clone differs by one base, so this may be a read error. TCRdb independently ran MiXCR on the PCR reads; one entry per CDR3 protein. The repertoire holds about half a million distinct CDR3 sequences, around 23% seen once, with just over 0.75% in the top ten. J was trimmed by 4 bases and V by 8 bases; bases with no gene match: 7. This CDR3 has 15 amino acids. This sample stems from a study of molecular identifiers for immune sequencing clone quantification. Study-level background: Split five ways in replicates, RNA from about 20,000 or 100,000 naive CD8 cells had four portions sequenced.

Notes on the study in general: Shared barcodes on identical TCR molecules could underestimate the sizes of highly expanded clones.

This receptor was obtained from a human donor in good health. Some libraries in this study had Jurkat cell RNA spiked in. The rearrangement links TRBV12-3 or TRBV12-4 to TRBJ2-2, with TRBD2 matching 10 bases. Material for sequencing was naive CD8+ T cells from blood, with Jurkat cell RNA spiked in. Documented subset: FACS-sorted CD8+CD4-CCR7+CD45RA+ naive T cells. CDR3 DNA sequence: TGTGCCAGCCAAGGACTAGCGGACTGCACCGGGGAGCTGTTTTTT. Amino acids: CASQGLADCTGELFF.